A single sample gave rise to the 22 T cell receptor beta chains below, sequenced in a study of yellow fever vaccine responses in identical twins. MiXCR, applied by TCRdb to the RT-PCR reads, yields one record per CDR3 protein. The sample gives under 20,000 distinct CDR3 sequences, approximately 70% of which show up once; 2% to 2.5% is in the top ten. The source was T cells from blood (PBMCs), unsorted or a sorted subset (not recorded which), collected before or after yellow fever vaccination (not recorded which). Receptor source: a woman younger than 35 who received the yellow fever vaccine.

This chain links TRBV4-3 with TRBJ1-1; D unresolved. Germline assignment: CDR1 LGHNA and CDR2 YSLEER. The V gene lost 0 bases and the J gene lost 3 bases, with 11 bases spanning the gap. The CDR3 totals 15 residues. DNA of the CDR3: TGCGCCAGCAGCCAAGATAGCCGGGGATACACTGAAGCTTTCTTT. Its protein product is CASSQDSRGYTEAFF.

This clonotype was seen only a few times. The rearrangement links TRBV4-1 to TRBJ2-1; 10 bases agree with TRBD2. Germline loops: CDR1 MGHRA, CDR2 YSYEKL. The V and J ends lost 0 bases and 9 bases, in that order; junction bases with no gene match: 11. CDR3 size: 17 residues. The CDR3 region is CASSQDKREGVRGEQFF. Written as DNA, the CDR3 is TGCGCCAGCAGCCAAGATAAGCGGGAGGGTGTCCGGGGTGAGCAGTTCTTC.

This clonotype was counted a few times. J is TRBJ2-7 and V is TRBV2; no reliable D call. CDR1 is SNHLY and CDR2 is FYNNEI in the germline V gene. Trimming cost V 4 bases and J 7 bases, with 5 bases left between them. This CDR3 region has 10 residues. CDR3 DNA sequence: TGTGCCAGCAGTGTGACGGAGCAGTACGTC. It codes for CASSVTEQYV.

The chain has TRBV28 and TRBJ2-7; 7 positions match TRBD1. The CDR3 is 14 amino acids. V shed 3 bases and J 4 bases; nucleotides not matched to a gene: 6. Germline-derived CDR1 and CDR2 are MDHEN and SYDVKM. The CDR3 DNA reads TGTGCCAGCAGTTTGGGACAGCCTATGTACGAGCAGTACGTC. This sequence encodes CASSLGQPMYEQYV.

The V call is TRBV4-2, the J call TRBJ2-7, with 10 bases that match TRBD1. The CDR3 runs to 13 residues. Germline V gives CDR1 LGHNA, CDR2 YNFKEQ. V shed 11 bases, J shed 0 bases, and the junction held 4 bases outside the gene matches. CDR3 sequence (DNA): TGTGCCTCACGGACAGGGGGCTCCTACGAGCAGTACTTC. Its protein product is CASRTGGSYEQYF.

This sequence joins TRBV24-1 and TRBJ2-5, with 8 bases lining up with TRBD1. CDR3 length: 16 residues. CDR1 is KGHDR and CDR2 is SFDVKD in the germline V gene. The junction had 9 bases not matched to a gene; V was cut back by 5 bases and J by 2 bases. In DNA, the CDR3 is TGTGCCACCAGTGGCACCGGACAGGGCTATCAAGAGACCCAGTACTTC. Translation gives CATSGTGQGYQETQYF.

The chain combines TRBV3-1 with TRBJ1-1; tentative D call: TRBD1 (5 bases). CDR1 is LGHDT and CDR2 is YNNKEL in the germline V gene (reference sequence). The CDR3 sequence is 14 residues long. The V end was cut by 3 bases, the J end by 0 bases, with 8 bases between. CDR3 bases: TGTGCCAGCAGCCACGGGGGGGTGAACACTGAAGCTTTCTTT. This translates into CASSHGGVNTEAFF.

The rearrangement joins TRBV2 to TRBJ2-1; D may be TRBD1 or TRBD2 (5 bases each). The CDR3 contains 15 residues. Between the trimmed V and J ends, which lost 4 bases and 4 bases, there was a span of 14 bases. The germline V gene has CDR1 SNHLY and CDR2 FYNNEI. The CDR3 DNA is TGTGCCAGCAGTGCGAGGCAGGGACCTTACAATGAGCAGTTCTTC. Protein product: CASSARQGPYNEQFF.

This chain joins TRBV28 and TRBJ1-1; D uncertain. Germline-derived CDR1 and CDR2 are MDHEN and SYDVKM. This CDR3 comprises 13 residues. Trimming shortened V by 1 base and J by 0 bases, and 3 bases separated the two germline ends. The CDR3 sequence: CASSLSVNTEAFF. CDR3 sequence (DNA): TGTGCCAGCAGTTTATCGGTGAACACTGAAGCTTTCTTT.

The V call is TRBV27, the J call TRBJ1-1; D gene unclear. The CDR3 length is 14 residues. The germline gives CDR1 MNHEY, CDR2 SMNVEV (reference sequence). V was clipped by 0 bases and J by 1 base, with 6 bases between them. DNA of the CDR3: TGTGCCAGCAGTTTATCGATGCGGAACACTGAAGCTTTCTTT. It specifies CASSLSMRNTEAFF.

This clonotype was seen more than once but under ten times. The CDR3 loop reads CASSLGETQYF. In nucleotides, the CDR3 is TGTGCCAGCAGTTTGGGGGAGACCCAGTACTTC. The chain carries TRBV12-3 or TRBV12-4 and TRBJ2-5; the D is unclear. CDR3 size: 11 residues. With 3 bases removed from V and 5 bases from J, the gap between germline ends came to 4 bases.

V and J are TRBV7-6 and TRBJ2-5; 8 bases align to TRBD1. CDR3 length: 13 amino acids. The germline gives CDR1 SGHVS, CDR2 FNYEAQ. The V gene end was trimmed by 4 bases and the J gene end by 3 bases; junction bases not matched to a gene: 1. CDR3 region: CASSSTGEETQYF. The CDR3 bases are TGTGCCAGCAGCTCGACAGGGGAAGAGACCCAGTACTTC.

The chain uses TRBV13 and TRBJ1-5, with D possibly being TRBD1 (5 bases). This CDR3 has 15 amino acids. Per germline, CDR1 PRHDT and CDR2 FYEKMQ (reference sequence). The V end lost 5 bases, the J end lost 6 bases, and 17 bases lay between the germline ends. This chain's CDR3 is CASSPGLWGSQPQHF. CDR3 DNA: TGTGCCAGCAGCCCCGGATTGTGGGGGAGTCAGCCCCAGCATTTT.

This CDR3 reads CASRGGLAAYEQYF. CDR3 DNA: TGTGCCAGCAGAGGGGGGCTAGCAGCCTACGAGCAGTACTTC. The chain employs TRBV5-6 and TRBJ2-7, with D possibly called TRBD1 or TRBD2 (6 bases each). The CDR3 runs to 14 residues. Trimming stripped 5 bases from V and 2 bases from J, with 14 bases between. Germline V lookup: CDR1 SGHDT, CDR2 YYEEEE.

CDR3 coding DNA: TGTGCCATCAGTGACGGGGGGGATGCAGGCGAGCAGTACGTC. This translates into CAISDGGDAGEQYV. The gene calls are TRBV10-3 and TRBJ2-7; 8 bases line up with TRBD2. The CDR3 runs 14 residues. Germline CDR1 and CDR2: ENHRY and SYGVKD. The V segment lost 3 bases and the J segment 6 bases; nucleotides outside the gene matches: 7.

V gene TRBV15 combines with J gene TRBJ2-1, with 9 positions matching TRBD2. This CDR3 region has 16 residues. The V gene's germline CDR1 is LNHNV and CDR2 YYDKDF (reference sequence). V was pared by 3 bases and J by 8 bases, with 11 bases of the junction left unmatched. The CDR3 is CATSRGSSGTLDEQFF. The CDR3 nucleotides are TGTGCCACCAGCAGGGGGTCTAGCGGGACATTGGATGAGCAGTTCTTC.

The chain employs TRBV10-3 and TRBJ2-7, with 8 bases aligning to TRBD1. The CDR3 contains 14 residues. Germline V gene sequence: CDR1 ENHRY, CDR2 SYGVKD. After removal of 10 bases from V and 0 bases from J, the junction contained 8 bases not matched to a gene. The CDR3 nucleotides read TGTGCCACCCAACGGGGACAGGCCTCCTACGAGCAGTACGTC. Translation: CATQRGQASYEQYV.

The chain couples TRBV20-1 to TRBJ2-7; 11 bases match TRBD2. V was pared by 0 bases and J by 4 bases, with 17 bases of the junction left unmatched. This CDR3 has 19 residues. Per germline, CDR1 DFQATT and CDR2 SNEGSKA (reference sequence). The CDR3 nucleotides are TGCAGTGCTAGAGATGGACCCATACCACTAGCGGGGGTAAGGTACGAGCAGTACGTC. Its protein is CSARDGPIPLAGVRYEQYV.

J is TRBJ1-2 and V is TRBV20-1; tentative D call: TRBD1 (6 bases). CDR1 and CDR2 (germline): DFQATT, SNEGSKA (reference sequence). The CDR3 is 12 residues long. The CDR3 reads CTPLGGAYGYTF. CDR3 nucleotide sequence: TGCACCCCCCTCGGGGGGGCCTATGGCTACACCTTC.

The chain couples TRBV23-1 to TRBJ1-1; D not resolved. TRBV23-1 is noted as an ORF with a role that remains uncertain. The ends were cut back, 8 bases at V and 1 base at J, with 14 bases in the middle. This CDR3 region has 14 residues. The CDR3 nucleotides are TGCGCCAGCTGCCGCTTTCCAAGGAACACTGAAGCTTTCTTT. Protein sequence: CASCRFPRNTEAFF.

In DNA, the CDR3 is TGCAGCGTTGAAGTGGGCGGGAGAGTTGGCTATGGCTACACCTTC. Protein sequence: CSVEVGGRVGYGYTF. The chain couples TRBV29-1 to TRBJ1-2; D remains unclear. Trimming took off 1 base at V and 4 bases at J, with 16 bases between the two ends. This CDR3 has 15 residues. Germline V gene data show CDR1 as SQVTM and CDR2 as ANQGSEA.

This clonotype has more than one count but fewer than ten. The chain has TRBV7-3 and TRBJ2-7; D is possibly TRBD1 (6 bases). The CDR3 runs 14 residues. Germline CDR1 SGHTA, CDR2 FQGTGA. The CDR3 protein is CASSITDRTYEQYV. In nucleotides, the CDR3 is TGTGCCAGCAGCATAACCGACAGGACCTACGAGCAGTACGTC.